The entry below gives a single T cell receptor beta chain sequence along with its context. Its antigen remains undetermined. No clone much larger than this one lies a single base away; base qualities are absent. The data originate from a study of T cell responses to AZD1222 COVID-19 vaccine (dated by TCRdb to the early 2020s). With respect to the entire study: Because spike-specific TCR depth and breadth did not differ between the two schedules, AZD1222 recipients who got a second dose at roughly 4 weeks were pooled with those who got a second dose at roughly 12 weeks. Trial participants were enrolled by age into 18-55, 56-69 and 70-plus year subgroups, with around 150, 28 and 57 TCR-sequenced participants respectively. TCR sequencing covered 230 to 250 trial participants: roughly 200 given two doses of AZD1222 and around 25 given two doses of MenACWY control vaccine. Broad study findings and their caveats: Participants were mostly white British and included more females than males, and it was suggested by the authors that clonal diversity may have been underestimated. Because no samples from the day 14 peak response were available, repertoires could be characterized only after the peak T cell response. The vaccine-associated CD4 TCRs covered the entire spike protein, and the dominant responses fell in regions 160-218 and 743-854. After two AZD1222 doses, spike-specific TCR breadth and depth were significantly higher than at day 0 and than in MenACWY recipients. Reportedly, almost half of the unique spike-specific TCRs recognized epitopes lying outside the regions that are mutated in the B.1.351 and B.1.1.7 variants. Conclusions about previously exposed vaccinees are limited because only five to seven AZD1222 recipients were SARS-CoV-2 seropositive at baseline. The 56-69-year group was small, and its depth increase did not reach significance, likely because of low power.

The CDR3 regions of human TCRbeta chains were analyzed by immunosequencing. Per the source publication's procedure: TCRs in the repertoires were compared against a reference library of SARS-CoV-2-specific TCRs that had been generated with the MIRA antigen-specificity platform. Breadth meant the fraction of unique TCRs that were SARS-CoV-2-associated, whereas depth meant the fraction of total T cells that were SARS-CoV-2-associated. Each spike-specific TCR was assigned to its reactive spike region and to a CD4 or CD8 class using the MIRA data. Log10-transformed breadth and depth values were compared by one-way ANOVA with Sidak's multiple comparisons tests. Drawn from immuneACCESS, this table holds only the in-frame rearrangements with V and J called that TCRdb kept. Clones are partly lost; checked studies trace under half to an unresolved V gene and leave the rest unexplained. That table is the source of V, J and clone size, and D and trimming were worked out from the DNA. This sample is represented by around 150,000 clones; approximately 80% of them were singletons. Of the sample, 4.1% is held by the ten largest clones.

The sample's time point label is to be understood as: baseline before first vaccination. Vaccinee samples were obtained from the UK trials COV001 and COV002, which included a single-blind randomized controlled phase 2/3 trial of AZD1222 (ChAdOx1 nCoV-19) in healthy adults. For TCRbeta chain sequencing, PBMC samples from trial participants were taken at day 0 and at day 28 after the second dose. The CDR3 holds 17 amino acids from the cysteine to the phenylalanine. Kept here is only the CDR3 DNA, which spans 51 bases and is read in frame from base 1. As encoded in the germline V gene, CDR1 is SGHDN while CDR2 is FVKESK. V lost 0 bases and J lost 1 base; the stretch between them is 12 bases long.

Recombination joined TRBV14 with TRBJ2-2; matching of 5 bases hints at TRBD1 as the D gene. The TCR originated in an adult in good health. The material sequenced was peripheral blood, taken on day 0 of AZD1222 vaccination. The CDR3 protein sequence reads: CASSQDEGRGNTGELFF. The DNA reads TGTGCCAGCAGCCAAGATGAAGGAAGGGGGAACACCGGGGAGCTGTTTTTT.